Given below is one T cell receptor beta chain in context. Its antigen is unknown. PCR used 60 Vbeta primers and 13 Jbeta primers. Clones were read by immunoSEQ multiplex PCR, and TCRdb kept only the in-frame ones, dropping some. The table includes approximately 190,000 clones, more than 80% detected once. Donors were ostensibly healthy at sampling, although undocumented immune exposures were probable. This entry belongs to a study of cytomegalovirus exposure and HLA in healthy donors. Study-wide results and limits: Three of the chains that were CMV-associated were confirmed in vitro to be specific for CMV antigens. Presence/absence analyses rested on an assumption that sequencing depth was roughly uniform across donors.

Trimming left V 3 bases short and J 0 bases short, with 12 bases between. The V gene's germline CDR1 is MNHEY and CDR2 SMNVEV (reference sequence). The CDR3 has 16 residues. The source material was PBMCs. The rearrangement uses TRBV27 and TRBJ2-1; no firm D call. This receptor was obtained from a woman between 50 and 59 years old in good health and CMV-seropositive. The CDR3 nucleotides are TGTGCCAGCAGTTTGGCAGGTACCATCTCCTACAATGAGCAGTTCTTC. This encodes CASSLAGTISYNEQFF.